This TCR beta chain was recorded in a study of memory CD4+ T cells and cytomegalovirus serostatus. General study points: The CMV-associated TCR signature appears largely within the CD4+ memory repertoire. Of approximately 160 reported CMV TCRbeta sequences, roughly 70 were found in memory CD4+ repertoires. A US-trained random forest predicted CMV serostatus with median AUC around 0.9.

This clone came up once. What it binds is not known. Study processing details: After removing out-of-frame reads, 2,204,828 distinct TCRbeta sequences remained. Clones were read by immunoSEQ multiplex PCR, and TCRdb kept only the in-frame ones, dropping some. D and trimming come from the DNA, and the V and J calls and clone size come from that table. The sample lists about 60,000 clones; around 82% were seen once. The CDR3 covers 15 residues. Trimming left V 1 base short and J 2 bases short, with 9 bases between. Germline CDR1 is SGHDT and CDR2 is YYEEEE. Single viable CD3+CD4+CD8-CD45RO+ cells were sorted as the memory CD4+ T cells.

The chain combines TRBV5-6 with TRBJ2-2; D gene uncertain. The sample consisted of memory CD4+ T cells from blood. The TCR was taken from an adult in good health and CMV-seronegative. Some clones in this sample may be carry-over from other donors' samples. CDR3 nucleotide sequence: TGTGCCAGCAGCTTGACGTCGGTAAACACCGGGGAGCTGTTTTTT. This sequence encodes CASSLTSVNTGELFF.